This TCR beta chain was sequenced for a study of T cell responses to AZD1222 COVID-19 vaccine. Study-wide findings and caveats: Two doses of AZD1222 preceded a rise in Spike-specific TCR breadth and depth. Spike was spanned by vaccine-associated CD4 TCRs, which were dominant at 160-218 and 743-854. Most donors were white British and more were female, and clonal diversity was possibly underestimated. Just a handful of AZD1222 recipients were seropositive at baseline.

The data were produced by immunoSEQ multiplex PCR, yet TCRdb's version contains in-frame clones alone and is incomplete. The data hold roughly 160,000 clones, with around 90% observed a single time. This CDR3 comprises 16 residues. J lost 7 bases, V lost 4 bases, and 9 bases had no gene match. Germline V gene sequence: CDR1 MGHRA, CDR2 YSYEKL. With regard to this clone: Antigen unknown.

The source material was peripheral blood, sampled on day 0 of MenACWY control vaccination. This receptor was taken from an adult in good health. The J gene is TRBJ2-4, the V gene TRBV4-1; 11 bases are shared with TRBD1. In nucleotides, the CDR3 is TGCGCCAGCAGCCCAATACTCCGGACAGGGGGCAACATTCAGTACTTC. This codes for CASSPILRTGGNIQYF.